This TCR beta chain was obtained from a study of T-cell reconstitution after alpha-beta-depleted transplantation in children. Germline lookup yields CDR1 SGHKS and CDR2 YYEKEE (reference sequence). Trimming removed 0 bases from V and 7 bases from J, with 16 bases in between. This CDR3 is 15 amino acids long. Unique molecular identifiers were incorporated when the TCRbeta library was constructed. TCRdb ran MiXCR on the PCR reads and lists one entry per CDR3 protein. The sample lists around 180,000 distinct CDR3 sequences; more than 9.5% were seen once. There are many counts of this clonotype. This TCR came from a boy younger than 10 with acute myeloid leukemia, due to receive a stem cell transplant. The V call is TRBV5-5, the J call TRBJ2-5; D is unclear. The sequencing here drew on PBMCs, taken before TCRalphabeta/CD19-depleted stem cell transplant. CDR3 nucleotide sequence: TGTGCCAGCAGCTTGGAGGTTATGGGCTTGGGGACCCAGTACTTC. It translates to CASSLEVMGLGTQYF.